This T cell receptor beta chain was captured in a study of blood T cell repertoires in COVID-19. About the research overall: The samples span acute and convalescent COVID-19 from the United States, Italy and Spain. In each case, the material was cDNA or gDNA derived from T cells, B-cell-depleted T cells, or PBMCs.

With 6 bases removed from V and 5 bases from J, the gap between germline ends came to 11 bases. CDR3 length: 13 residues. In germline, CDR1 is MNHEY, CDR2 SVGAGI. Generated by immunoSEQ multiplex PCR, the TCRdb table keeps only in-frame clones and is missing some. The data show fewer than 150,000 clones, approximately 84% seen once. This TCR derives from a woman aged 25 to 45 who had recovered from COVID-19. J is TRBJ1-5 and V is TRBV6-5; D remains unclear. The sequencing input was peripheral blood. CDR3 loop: CASSKVRDQPQHF. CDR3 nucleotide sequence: TGTGCCAGCAGCAAAGTCCGGGATCAGCCCCAGCATTTT.